The present T cell receptor (beta chain) was sequenced within a study of T-cell reconstitution after alpha-beta-depleted transplantation in children. Whole-study findings and limits: Counts and diversity of T cells one year after transplant came mostly from newly produced T cells. From surviving recipient T cells and thymic progenitors came the high day-60 TCRbeta diversity observed in some patients. There were reportedly several hundred expanded graft clones from which alpha-beta T cells came about two months after transplant.

This CDR3 has 16 residues. Germline V gene sequence: CDR1 SGHTA, CDR2 FQGTGA. J gave up 2 bases and V 6 bases, and 9 bases lay outside the gene matches. This sample's TCRbeta library carried unique molecular identifier barcodes. TCRdb passed the PCR reads through MiXCR, listing each CDR3 protein once. The table records approximately 800,000 distinct CDR3 sequences, around 15% of them present only once. Note on this clonotype: Its cognate antigen is unknown.

The receptor was derived from a male patient younger than 18 who had a stem cell transplant for acute lymphoblastic leukemia, so the T cells may come from the graft donor. Material: PBMCs, mostly from graft donor cells, obtained 360 days after TCRalphabeta/CD19-depleted stem cell transplant. The chain combines TRBV7-3 with TRBJ2-1, with 8 positions matching TRBD2. The CDR3 DNA reads as TGTGCCAGCAGACAAGGGACTAGAGGGGCCTACAATGAGCAGTTCTTC. It codes for CASRQGTRGAYNEQFF.